These T cell receptor beta chains were read from a single sample in a study of T-cell memory formation after mild COVID-19. TCRdb processed the 5' RACE reads anew with MiXCR; each CDR3 protein has one entry. The top ten clones hold roughly 0.8% of a sample with tens of thousands of distinct CDR3 sequences, 5.5% to 7% of them seen once. The sequenced sample was PBMCs or a T cell subset sorted from them (not recorded which). These receptors were collected from an adult who had mild COVID-19 (a few samples of this study predate the infection). Cell type and time point are not known. Both conserved end residues are part of each CDR3. A D gene is named only where the DNA matches it firmly. Rows may omit the clone size; those that give it use once, few, many or a size class.

d_call | j_call | clone_size | v_call | cdr3_aa | cdr3_nt
TRBD2 | TRBJ2-3 | many | TRBV7-2 | CASSPRTSGGATDTQYF | TGTGCCAGCAGCCCCCGGACTAGCGGGGGGGCGACAGATACGCAGTATTTT
NA | TRBJ1-5 | NA | TRBV7-9 | CASSPREGYQPQHF | TGTGCCAGCAGCCCCAGGGAAGGCTATCAGCCCCAGCATTTT
TRBD2 | TRBJ2-1 | many | TRBV12-3/TRBV12-4 | CASSRSGVGNEQFF | TGTGCCAGCAGCCGTAGCGGGGTTGGCAATGAGCAGTTCTTC
NA | TRBJ2-7 | few | TRBV18 | CASSPPGGRTTYEQYF | TGTGCCAGCTCACCACCGGGTGGACGAACAACCTACGAGCAGTACTTC
NA | TRBJ2-1 | many | TRBV5-1 | CASRVQGSYNEQFF | TGCGCCAGCAGAGTCCAGGGCTCCTACAATGAGCAGTTCTTC
NA | TRBJ2-1 | NA | TRBV9 | CASSVDSFSYNEQFF | TGTGCCAGCAGCGTAGACAGCTTCTCCTACAATGAGCAGTTCTTC
NA | TRBJ2-2 | many | TRBV15 | CATCSSPNTGELFF | TGTGCCACCTGCTCCTCGCCGAACACCGGGGAGCTGTTTTTT
NA | TRBJ2-7 | many | TRBV10-3 | CAISERPYEQYF | TGTGCCATCAGTGAGAGGCCGTACGAGCAGTACTTC
NA | TRBJ1-1 | NA | TRBV28 | CASSVVTGGTEAFF | TGTGCCAGCAGCGTGGTGACGGGGGGCACTGAAGCTTTCTTT
NA | TRBJ2-3 | NA | TRBV2 | CASRRSVSTDTQYF | TGTGCCAGCAGGAGGAGCGTTAGCACAGATACGCAGTATTTT
NA | TRBJ2-3 | few | TRBV5-6 | CASSILSDSSTDTQYF | TGTGCCAGCAGCATTTTAAGTGATTCTAGCACAGATACGCAGTATTTT
NA | TRBJ2-2 | many | TRBV29-1 | CSVEARMRTGELFF | TGCAGCGTTGAGGCCAGAATGAGAACCGGGGAGCTGTTTTTT
NA | TRBJ1-4 | many | TRBV7-2 | CASSLGRHEKLFF | TGTGCCAGCAGCCTCGGGCGCCACGAAAAACTGTTTTTT
TRBD1 | TRBJ2-1 | many | TRBV20-1 | CSARTGGIYNEQFF | TGCAGTGCTCGGACAGGGGGCATCTACAATGAGCAGTTCTTC
NA | TRBJ2-2 | few | TRBV24-1 | CATSGSSFNTGELFF | TGTGCCACCAGTGGGAGTTCGTTCAACACCGGGGAGCTGTTTTTT
TRBD1 | TRBJ1-1 | few | TRBV7-9 | CASSRMTGVTEAFF | TGTGCCAGCAGCCGAATGACAGGGGTCACTGAAGCTTTCTTT
TRBD1 | TRBJ2-7 | many | TRBV20-1 | CSARDPGQLHEQYF | TGCAGTGCTAGAGATCCGGGACAGCTCCACGAGCAGTACTTC
NA | TRBJ2-5 | many | TRBV24-1 | CATSEPQGVQETQYF | TGTGCCACCAGTGAACCTCAAGGGGTCCAAGAGACCCAGTACTTC
TRBD2 | TRBJ2-1 | few | TRBV2 | CASIGLAGNEQFF | TGTGCCAGCATTGGACTAGCGGGGAATGAGCAGTTCTTC
TRBD2 | TRBJ2-1 | NA | TRBV27 | CASSVSSGRKNNEQFF | TGTGCCAGCAGCGTGTCTAGCGGGAGGAAGAACAATGAGCAGTTCTTC
TRBD2 | TRBJ2-1 | many | TRBV29-1 | CSVEHGQLADYNEQFF | TGCAGCGTTGAACACGGCCAACTAGCGGACTACAATGAGCAGTTCTTC
NA | TRBJ2-5 | many | TRBV12-3/TRBV12-4 | CASMRGGAETQYF | TGTGCCAGCATGAGGGGGGGGGCGGAGACCCAGTACTTC
NA | TRBJ2-7 | many | TRBV7-3 | CASSLAPREMDEQYF | TGTGCCAGCAGCTTAGCCCCCCGGGAAATGGACGAGCAGTACTTC
NA | TRBJ1-2 | NA | TRBV19 | CASSPGHLTDGYTF | TGTGCCAGTAGTCCGGGACACCTGACGGATGGCTACACCTTC
NA | TRBJ1-5 | few | TRBV3-1 | CASSQSNRVASNQPQHF | TGTGCCAGCAGCCAATCGAACAGGGTAGCGAGCAATCAGCCCCAGCATTTT
NA | TRBJ1-4 | NA | TRBV3-1 | CASSPRGRQGKEKLFF | TGTGCCAGCAGCCCCCGGGGGAGGCAAGGAAAGGAAAAACTGTTTTTT
NA | TRBJ1-5 | many | TRBV24-1 | CATQRNGQANQPQHF | TGTGCCACCCAACGAAATGGGCAGGCAAATCAGCCCCAGCATTTT
NA | TRBJ2-3 | NA | TRBV7-3 | CASSSRRTGTDTQYF | TGTGCCAGCAGCTCGCGGAGGACCGGCACAGATACGCAGTATTTT
NA | TRBJ2-2 | few | TRBV7-7 | CASSPTWTGELFF | TGTGCCAGCAGCCCGACCTGGACCGGGGAGCTGTTTTTT
NA | TRBJ1-5 | many | TRBV7-6 | CASSAGSPNQPQHF | TGTGCCAGCAGCGCAGGGTCCCCCAATCAGCCCCAGCATTTT
NA | TRBJ2-7 | NA | TRBV28 | CASSESLGLGSAEYEQYF | TGTGCCAGCAGCGAATCCTTAGGTCTAGGGTCGGCCGAGTACGAGCAGTACTTC
NA | TRBJ1-6 | few | TRBV12-3/TRBV12-4 | CASNVRADNSPLHF | TGTGCCAGCAACGTAAGGGCGGATAATTCACCCCTCCACTTT
NA | TRBJ2-7 | NA | TRBV7-2 | CASSPFYGSYEQYF | TGTGCCAGCAGCCCCTTCTACGGCTCCTACGAGCAGTACTTC
NA | TRBJ2-7 | many | TRBV7-7 | CASSLDRDGEQYF | TGTGCTAGCAGCTTAGATCGGGACGGCGAGCAGTACTTC
NA | TRBJ1-4 | many | TRBV7-2 | CASSLGRVEKLFF | TGTGCCAGCAGCCTCGGGCGGGTAGAAAAACTGTTTTTT
NA | TRBJ2-5 | NA | TRBV4-3 | CASSRKTGSQETQYF | TGCGCCAGCAGCCGGAAAACAGGGTCACAAGAGACCCAGTACTTC
NA | TRBJ2-7 | NA | TRBV29-1 | CSVSPQSYEQYF | TGCAGCGTTTCTCCCCAATCCTACGAGCAGTACTTC
NA | TRBJ2-3 | many | TRBV5-6 | CASSLAGRDTQYF | TGTGCCAGCAGCTTGGCCGGCCGCGATACGCAGTATTTT